One sample yielded the 7 T cell receptor beta chains listed below, sequenced in a study of T cells in Graves' hyperthyroidism and ophthalmopathy. RNA transcripts gave rise to amplified TCR beta CDR3 regions. During a first-round RT-PCR of the TCR CDR3, the HTBI primer set was used. TCRdb used MiXCR to reprocess the multiplex PCR reads, holding one entry per CDR3 protein. The sample carries more than 350,000 distinct CDR3 sequences, 13% to 15% recorded once. The sample comprised blood. The receptor set was obtained from a woman aged 30 to 39 with Graves' ophthalmopathy.

The rearrangement links TRBV3-1 to TRBJ2-7, with D maybe TRBD1 (6 bases). V was cut by 4 bases and J by 2 bases, with 12 bases left in between. The germline CDR1 and CDR2 sequences are LGHDT and YNNKEL (reference sequence). The CDR3 runs 14 residues. CDR3 nucleotides: TGTGCCAGCAGCCCAGACAGGTACGCCTACGAGCAGTACTTC. Translation gives CASSPDRYAYEQYF.

There are a few counts of this clonotype. The V and J genes are TRBV6-6 and TRBJ2-6; D gene unclear. The CDR3 has 15 residues. Trimming stripped 0 bases from V and 2 bases from J, with 5 bases between. Germline CDR1 reads MNHNY; CDR2 reads SVGAGI (reference sequence). Here the CDR3 reads CASSYSYPGANVLTF. The CDR3 DNA reads as TGTGCCAGCAGTTACTCTTACCCTGGGGCCAACGTCCTGACTTTC.

This clonotype was observed at least ten times. This chain joins TRBV2 and TRBJ1-2; D not resolved. The germline V and J ends were trimmed by 4 bases and 3 bases, with 6 bases remaining between them. The germline V gene encodes CDR1 SNHLY and CDR2 FYNNEI. This CDR3 region has 12 residues. The DNA of the CDR3 is TGTGCCAGCAGTGTCGGCCACTATGGCTACACCTTC. This codes for CASSVGHYGYTF.

At least ten counts were recorded for this clonotype. The chain carries TRBV18 and TRBJ1-6; D gene uncertain. Germline CDR1 is KGHSH and CDR2 is LQKENI. V was cut by 3 bases and J by 5 bases, with 11 bases left in between. The CDR3 spans 15 residues. The CDR3 reads CASSPRIENNSPLHF. As DNA, the CDR3 is TGTGCCAGCTCACCTCGGATCGAGAATAATTCACCCCTCCACTTT.

This clonotype came up many times. CDR3 sequence: CASTHPGGLAGVTDTQYF. The CDR3, as DNA: TGTGCCAGCACTCATCCGGGGGGACTAGCGGGGGTCACAGATACGCAGTATTTT. The chain uses TRBV7-2 and TRBJ2-3; 14 bases are a match to TRBD2. V lost 7 bases and J lost 2; bases outside the gene matches: 11. This CDR3 contains 18 residues. CDR1 and CDR2 (germline): SGHTA, FQGNSA.

Regarding this clonotype: A much larger clone differs from this one at a single base, so this may be a read error. The chain is built from TRBV7-8 and TRBJ1-1, with D possibly being TRBD1 (5 bases). The germline CDR1 and CDR2 sequences are SGHVS and FQNEAQ. This CDR3 comprises 15 residues. The CDR3 DNA sequence: TGTGCCATCAGCGCTATTGGGGGTGACAACACTGAAGCTTTCTTT. This translates into CAISAIGGDNTEAFF. The variable domain in full, with the rest retrieved from reference TRBV7-8 and TRBJ1-1, is GAGVSQSPRYKVAKRGQDVALRCDPISGHVSLFWYQQALGQGPEFLTYFQNEAQLDKSGLPSDRFFAERPEGSVSTLKIQRTQQEDSAVYLCAISAIGGDNTEAFFGQGTRLTVV.

This clonotype was observed many times. The chain links TRBV30 to TRBJ2-3, with a weak D call TRBD2 (7 bases). In germline, CDR1 is GTSNPN, CDR2 SVGIG (reference sequence). The CDR3 has 16 amino acids. V was pared by 3 bases and J by 6 bases, with 22 bases between. The CDR3 DNA reads TGTGCCTGGAGCAGAAAAAACAGGGCCGGGGGGGATACGCAGTATTTT. It yields the protein CAWSRKNRAGGDTQYF.